The 17 T cell receptor beta chains below all came from one sample that was sequenced in a study of post-analysis software for immune sequencing data. Antigen specificity for these receptors is unknown. The TCR beta cDNA libraries carried unique molecular identifiers. TCRdb processed the PCR reads anew with MiXCR; each CDR3 protein has one entry. The data show 750,000 to 950,000 distinct CDR3 sequences, approximately 53% seen once. Study-wide findings and caveats: Four or five TRBV segments, TRBV5-6, TRBV5-1 and TRBV20-1 among them, were found more frequent in patients than controls.

The sample was blood. These receptors originate from a girl aged 10-17 years with multiple sclerosis.

The gene calls are TRBV9 and TRBJ2-4; 7 positions match TRBD2. The CDR3 spans 15 residues. V trimming: 0 bases; J trimming: 0 bases; junction bases outside the gene matches: 0. Germline V gives CDR1 SGDLS, CDR2 YYNGEE. The CDR3 reads CASSVAGGAKNIQYF. The CDR3 bases are TGTGCCAGCAGCGTAGCGGGGGGAGCCAAAAACATTCAGTACTTC.

The chain joins TRBV14 to TRBJ2-4; 7 positions agree with TRBD1. The DNA end favors TRBJ2-7, so the J call may be wrong. CDR1 and CDR2 (germline): SGHDN, FVKESK. This CDR3 has 15 amino acids. In nucleotides, the CDR3 is TGTGCCAGCAGCCCCCTACAGGGGCGAGGATACGAGCAGTACTTC. Protein: CASSPLQGRGYEQYF.

This clonotype was seen a few times. This rearrangement joins TRBV19 to TRBJ2-7; D not certain. This CDR3 spans 13 amino acids. Germline V lookup: CDR1 LNHDA, CDR2 SQIVND (reference sequence). Trimming removed 9 bases at V and 3 bases at J, with 15 bases between. In nucleotides, the CDR3 is TGTGCCAGCAGCATCGGAAGTGGCTACGAGCAGTACTTC. Its translation: CASSIGSGYEQYF.

CDR3 sequence reads: CSARGAGTVNEKLFF. CDR3 sequence (DNA): TGCAGTGCTAGAGGGGCCGGGACAGTTAATGAAAAACTGTTTTTT. The V gene is TRBV20-1, the J gene TRBJ1-4; 7 nucleotides agree with TRBD1. V shed 1 base and J 4 bases; nucleotides not matched to a gene: 6. The CDR3 has 15 residues. Germline CDR1 reads DFQATT; CDR2 reads SNEGSKA (reference sequence).

The genes are TRBV20-1 and TRBJ2-4, with a possible D match to TRBD2 (5 bases). Germline V gene data show CDR1 as DFQATT and CDR2 as SNEGSKA (reference sequence). The V gene lost 6 bases and the J gene lost 5 bases, with 17 bases spanning the gap. The CDR3 length is 14 residues. The CDR3 is CSASHQGLQNIQYF. The CDR3 DNA sequence: TGCAGTGCCTCACACCAAGGACTGCAAAACATTCAGTACTTC.

The rearrangement links TRBV14 to TRBJ2-5, with D tentatively TRBD2 (6 bases). The last part of the DNA fits TRBJ2-4 better; the J call may be wrong. The CDR3 has 16 residues. Germline lookup yields CDR1 SGHDN and CDR2 FVKESK. CDR3 amino acids: CASSQVTGSPKNIQYF. In DNA, the CDR3 is TGTGCCAGCAGCCAAGTAACCGGGAGCCCTAAAAACATTCAGTACTTC.

The V call is TRBV27, the J call TRBJ1-2, with D perhaps matching TRBD1 (5 bases). Germline V gene lookup returns CDR1 MNHEY and CDR2 SMNVEV (reference sequence). V lost 5 bases, J lost 4 bases, and 17 bases lay in between. CDR3 size: 15 residues. The DNA for the CDR3 is TGTGCCAGCAGTCTCCGGGACCAGGGTAGCTATGGCTACACCTTC. Translation: CASSLRDQGSYGYTF.

The chain links TRBV6-1 to TRBJ2-1, with D tentatively TRBD1 (6 bases). Germline CDR1 reads MNHNS; CDR2 reads SASEGT. Trimming removed 2 bases from V and 7 bases from J, with 18 bases in between. The CDR3 consists of 16 residues. The CDR3 loop is CASSESGGGRLNEQFF. As DNA, the CDR3 is TGTGCCAGCAGTGAAAGTGGTGGGGGCCGGTTGAATGAGCAGTTCTTC.

CDR3 nucleotide sequence: TGCAGTGCAGCCCAGGACAGGGAATACGTTAGTTACGAGCAGTACTTC. This sequence encodes CSAAQDREYVSYEQYF. The chain uses TRBV20-1 and TRBJ2-7, with 8 bases matching TRBD1. The V gene's germline CDR1 is DFQATT and CDR2 SNEGSKA (reference sequence). The CDR3 length is 16 residues. V gave up 6 bases and J gave up 4 bases; unmatched junction bases: 17.

V usage is TRBV5-1 and J usage is TRBJ2-1, with D hard to call. The J call is uncertain, as TRBJ2-7 better fits the DNA end. Germline V lookup: CDR1 SGHRS, CDR2 YFSETQ. This CDR3 comprises 14 residues. CDR3 sequence reads: CASSLTASYNEQYF. CDR3 nucleotide sequence: TGCGCCAGCAGCTTAACGGCCTCCTACAATGAGCAGTACTTC.

CDR3: CASRYRRGSLIYEQYF. The CDR3 DNA is TGTGCCAGCAGGTACAGAAGGGGTAGCCTGATCTACGAGCAGTACTTC. The V call is TRBV2, the J call TRBJ2-7; TRBD1 is a possible D gene (5 bases). Trimming pared 6 bases from V and 3 bases from J, leaving 21 bases between. This CDR3 contains 16 residues. CDR1 SNHLY and CDR2 FYNNEI come from the germline V gene.

This clonotype showed up just a few times. The chain employs TRBV5-1 and TRBJ1-2; the match to TRBD1 covers 8 bases. Unmatched junction bases numbered 3, after V lost 3 bases and J lost 8 bases. The CDR3 runs 12 residues. Germline-derived CDR1 and CDR2 are SGHRS and YFSETQ. The CDR3 bases are TGCGCCAGCAGCTGGGGACAGGAGGGCTACACCTTC. This sequence encodes CASSWGQEGYTF.

The rearrangement links TRBV10-3 to TRBJ1-2; 9 bases fit TRBD1. Looked up from germline, CDR1 is ENHRY and CDR2 is SYGVKD. V shed 3 bases, J shed 5 bases, and the junction held 10 bases outside the gene matches. The CDR3 sequence is 16 residues long. The DNA of the CDR3 is TGTGCCATCAGTGAACCCTTAGACAGGGGGTCTTATGGCTACACCTTC. This gives the protein CAISEPLDRGSYGYTF.

The table lists this clonotype with a few counts. V gene TRBV20-1 combines with J gene TRBJ2-7; TRBD1 might be the D (6 bases). CDR3 length: 16 amino acids. Germline V gene lookup returns CDR1 DFQATT and CDR2 SNEGSKA (reference sequence). Deletions cut 0 bases from V and 2 bases from J, with 17 bases between. For the CDR3, the DNA is TGCAGTGCTAGAGATTATCAGGGGAATTCGCCCTACGAGCAGTACTTC. It specifies CSARDYQGNSPYEQYF.

This clonotype was counted a single time. The junction differs from germline at one of its ends, possibly a read error. The V and J genes are TRBV9 and TRBJ2-6; the D is unclear. The CDR3 is 14 residues long. CDR1 and CDR2 (germline): SGDLS, YYNGEE. The CDR3 DNA follows: TGTGCCAGCAGCGTGGGTTTTGGGGTCAACGTCCTGACTTTC. As protein: CASSVGFGVNVLTF.

The chain joins TRBV7-8 to TRBJ2-7, with 8 bases lining up with TRBD2. This CDR3 spans 13 amino acids. The germline V gene encodes CDR1 SGHVS and CDR2 FQNEAQ. The V and J ends lost 7 bases and 3 bases, in that order; junction bases with no gene match: 5. In DNA, the CDR3 is TGTGCCAGCAAGGATAGCGGGAACTACGAGCAGTACTTC. This sequence encodes CASKDSGNYEQYF.

This clonotype has just a few counts. This rearrangement joins TRBV5-4 to TRBJ2-5; D might be TRBD1 (5 bases). The V and J ends lost 0 bases and 2 bases respectively, with 11 bases between them. Germline CDR1 SGHNT, CDR2 YYREEE (reference sequence). The CDR3 length is 15 residues. The CDR3, as DNA: TGTGCCAGCAGCTTGGGACCGACAGCGCAAGAGACCCAGTACTTC. Protein sequence: CASSLGPTAQETQYF.